This T cell receptor beta chain was recovered during a study of blood T cell repertoires in COVID-19. In the study overall: Both acute and convalescent COVID-19 samples were obtained from the United States, Italy and Spain.

Germline V gene sequence: CDR1 MNHEY, CDR2 SVGAGI. This CDR3 comprises 13 residues. With 4 bases removed from V and 7 bases from J, the gap between germline ends came to 13 bases. Under the authors' procedure: Nucleated cell number was recorded as an estimate derived from reference gene primer amplification. Sequenced by immunoSEQ multiplex PCR; TCRdb stores in-frame clones only, minus some. V and J calls plus clone size are reproduced from that table; the DNA served to infer D and trimming. The sample contains 150,000 or so clones, approximately 87% of which appear only once. The source is an elderly man with acute or convalescent COVID-19. Sequenced: peripheral blood. The chain links TRBV6-5 to TRBJ1-2; possibly TRBD1 for D (6 bases). The CDR3 bases are TGTGCCAGCAGTTCGCCACAGGGTCGTGGCTACACCTTC. Translation gives CASSSPQGRGYTF.